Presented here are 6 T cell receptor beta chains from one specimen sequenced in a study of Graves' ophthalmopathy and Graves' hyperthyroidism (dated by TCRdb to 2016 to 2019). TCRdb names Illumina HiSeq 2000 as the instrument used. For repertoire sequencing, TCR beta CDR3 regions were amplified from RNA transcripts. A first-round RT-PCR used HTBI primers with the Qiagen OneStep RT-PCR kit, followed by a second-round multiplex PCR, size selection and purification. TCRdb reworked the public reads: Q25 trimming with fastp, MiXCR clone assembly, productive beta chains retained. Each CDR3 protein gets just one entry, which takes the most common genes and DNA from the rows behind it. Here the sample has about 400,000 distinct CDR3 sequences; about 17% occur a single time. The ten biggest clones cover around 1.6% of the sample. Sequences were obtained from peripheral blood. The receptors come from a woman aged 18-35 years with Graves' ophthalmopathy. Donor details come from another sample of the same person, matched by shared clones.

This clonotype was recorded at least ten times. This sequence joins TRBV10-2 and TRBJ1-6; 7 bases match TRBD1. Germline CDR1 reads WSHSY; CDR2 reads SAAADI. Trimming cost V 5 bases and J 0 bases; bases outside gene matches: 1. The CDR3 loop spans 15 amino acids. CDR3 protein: CASSSGGSYNSPLHF. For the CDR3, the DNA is TGCGCCAGCAGTTCAGGGGGCTCCTATAATTCACCCCTCCACTTT.

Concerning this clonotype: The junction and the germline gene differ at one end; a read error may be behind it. This CDR3 is CASSLPGLAGPNIGELFF. The DNA of the CDR3 is TGTGCCAGCAGTTTGCCGGGACTAGCGGGACCGAACATCGGGGAGCTGTTTTTT. The rearrangement joins TRBV28 to TRBJ2-2; the match to TRBD2 covers 13 bases. Germline assignment: CDR1 MDHEN and CDR2 SYDVKM. The CDR3 is 18 amino acids.

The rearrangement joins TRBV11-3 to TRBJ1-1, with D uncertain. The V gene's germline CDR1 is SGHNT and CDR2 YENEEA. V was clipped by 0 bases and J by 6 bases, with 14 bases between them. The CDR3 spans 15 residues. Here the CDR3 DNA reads TGTGCCAGCAGCTTAGATAAATCCCTTCTCCCTGAAGCTTTCTTT. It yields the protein CASSLDKSLLPEAFF.

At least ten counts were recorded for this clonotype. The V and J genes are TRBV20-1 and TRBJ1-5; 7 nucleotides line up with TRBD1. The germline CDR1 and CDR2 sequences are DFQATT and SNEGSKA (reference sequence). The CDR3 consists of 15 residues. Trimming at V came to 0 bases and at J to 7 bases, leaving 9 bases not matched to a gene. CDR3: CSAREGFVRGQPQHF. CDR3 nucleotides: TGCAGTGCTAGAGAAGGTTTTGTCAGGGGGCAGCCCCAGCATTTT.

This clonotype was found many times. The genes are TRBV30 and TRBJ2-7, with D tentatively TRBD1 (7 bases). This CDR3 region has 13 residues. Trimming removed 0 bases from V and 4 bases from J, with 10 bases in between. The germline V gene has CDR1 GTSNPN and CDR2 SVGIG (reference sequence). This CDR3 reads CAWSVSGGYEQYF. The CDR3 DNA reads TGTGCCTGGAGTGTATCAGGGGGGTACGAGCAGTACTTC.

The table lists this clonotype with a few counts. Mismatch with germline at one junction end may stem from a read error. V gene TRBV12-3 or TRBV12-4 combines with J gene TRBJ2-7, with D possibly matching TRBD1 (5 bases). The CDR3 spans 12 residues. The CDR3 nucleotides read TGTGCCAGCAGTTTACCTCGACAGAGAATAACGTTC. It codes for CASSLPRQRITF.